Included here is one T cell receptor (beta chain) sequence, with context. No cognate antigen has been identified for it. Base qualities are not provided; no much larger clone lies one nucleotide away. The entry originates in a study of T cell repertoires in cytomegalovirus infection (dated by TCRdb to the late 2010s). For context, the study as a whole: The peptide stimulations were aimed at well-studied HLA-B-restricted epitopes as well as recently identified HLA-C-restricted CMV epitopes, whose presentation resists viral immunomodulation. Donor HLA type was relevant to the analysis, because carriage of CMV infection together with the matching HLA type was indicated by public TCR beta signatures.

Study-level results and caveats: The ex vivo response was dominated by HLA-C-restricted CMV-specific TCR beta clonotypes, and the single most frequent clonotype in two of eight donors was supplied by these HLA-C-restricted clonotypes. In both this cohort and an independent cohort of some 380 donors, the cumulative frequency of public TCR beta family members distinguished carriers of CMV infection plus the relevant HLA type.

TCRdb names Illumina HiSeq 1500 as the instrument used. Clones were called with MiXCR by TCRdb after fastp trimmed the public reads at Q25, and only in-frame beta chains were retained. When rows share a CDR3 protein, they turn into one entry using the most common DNA and genes. The sample data list roughly 170,000 distinct CDR3 sequences, and 20% to 25% of these were observed just once. Of the sample, roughly 27% falls within the top ten clones. CDR1 and CDR2 are drawn from the germline V gene (reference sequence): SEHNR, FQNEAQ. Unmatched junction bases come to 10, with V trimmed by 5 bases and J by 7 bases. Measured from the cysteine to the phenylalanine, the CDR3 is 15 residues long. Only the CDR3 part of the read is kept: 45 bases, read in frame from the first base. The sample's treatment or condition, from its label and the paper: in vitro stimulation with specific CMV peptide epitopes to enrich CMV-specific T cells.

This sequence was found in a human donor in good health (CMV status not recorded). Some clones in this sample may be carry-over from other donors' samples. The source was CD8+ T cells from cultured PBMCs, collected from culture after CMV antigen stimulation. The V and J genes are TRBV7-9 and TRBJ2-2; TRBD2 fits 7 bases in the junction. The DNA sequence is TGTGCCAGCAGCCATCGGACTAGTTCCAACGGGGAGCTGTTTTTT. It codes for CASSHRTSSNGELFF.